This TCR beta chain was sequenced for a study of regulatory T cells in long-lasting Graves disease (TCRdb year 2021). Regarding the complete study: Antithyroid drugs had been taken for less than 3 months by newly diagnosed Graves' disease patients. Peripheral blood TCR sequencing and RNA sequencing compared persistent Graves' disease patients with newly diagnosed Graves' disease patients. The study was conducted in China and was registered as a clinical trial. A total of 33 samples were covered by TCR sequencing, comprising around 13 persistent and about 20 newly diagnosed Graves' disease patients. The paper's findings and limits, for the study overall: The authors acknowledged the small sample size as a limitation that may reduce accuracy. Lower TCR Shannon entropy and fewer highly expanded clones were observed in persistent Graves' disease patients than in newly diagnosed patients, which suggested clonal expansion. A larger number of public clonotypes was shared among persistent patients (about 2,700) than among newly diagnosed patients (approximately 1,000). Only peripheral blood was studied, because thyroid tissue, the primary lesion, was inaccessible. Only the TCR beta chain was sequenced and analyzed.

This specimen's time point label, interpreted: newly diagnosed GD, antithyroid drugs for less than 3 months. For both TCR sequencing and RNA sequencing, RNA was extracted from PBMCs using TRIzol. Graves' disease was diagnosed according to American Thyroid Association guidelines. Patients were recruited from an endocrinology department in Xi'an, China. Each patient gave about 9.1 milliliters of peripheral blood, collected in an EDTA anticoagulant tube. Ficoll Paque Plus density gradient separation was used to isolate PBMCs, and no further T cell sorting was done. An Agilent 2100 Bioanalyzer and agarose gel were used to check RNA quality, while a NanoDrop 2000 measured RNA concentration. Library generation was performed with multiplex PCR. For sequencing, an Illumina HiSeq 4000 was employed. iRepertoire HTBI primers and Arm-PCR amplification of CDR3 regions were used to construct TCR beta libraries. PCR products were gel purified before sequencing. Under the source paper's analysis protocol: Gene usage analysis of CDR3 amino acid clonotypes used the roughly 60 TRBV and more than 13 TRBJ segments found across samples. Filtered high-quality paired reads were merged into contigs using COPE and FqMerger. BLAST was used to align contigs to IMGT TRBV, TRBD and TRBJ reference genes, with CDR3 defined following IMGT. Highly expanded clones were defined as clonotypes with a frequency above 0.1%. Repertoire diversity was measured by Shannon entropy, and V-J evenness by the Gini coefficient. Public clonotypes were defined as clonotypes shared by more than one individual. TCRdb reprocessing: public reads trimmed at Q25 with fastp, clones called with MiXCR, in-frame beta chains kept. Each record represents a unique CDR3 protein, reported with the most common genes and DNA among its rows. These V and J calls rely on TCRdb rather than the paper's analysis. For this sample there are roughly 510,000 distinct CDR3 sequences; 15% to 20% appear just once. The ten largest account for 12% of the sample.

A remark on this clonotype: Its antigen is currently not known. The input lacks base qualities; no much larger clone sits a single base away.

These records were also assigned to another study, of T cells in Graves' hyperthyroidism and ophthalmopathy. The second study's authors report: Stable Graves' hyperthyroidism was defined as no progression to ophthalmopathy during 18 months of follow-up. The hyperthyroidism patients were between 18 and 65 years old and newly diagnosed, with a disease duration of less than 2 months. Exclusion was applied to patients with uncontrolled infections, other autoimmune diseases, pregnancy or lactation. Clinical symptoms, serum thyroxine and TRAb, thyroid ultrasound, and orbital computed tomography formed the basis for the diagnoses. For the first round of RT-PCR on the TCR CDR3, the HTBI primer set was used together with the Qiagen OneStep RT-PCR kit. Most expanded thyroid clonotypes (frequency above 0.001) were also detected in blood, a finding suggesting that blood repertoires may reflect thyroid immune responses. In cross-validation, a model built on a 13 V-J signature told ophthalmopathy apart from stable hyperthyroidism with 87.88% sensitivity and approximately 81% specificity, and in testing the same model reached 80%/75%. In validation, the model predicted progression to ophthalmopathy a median of roughly six months before onset, with roughly 70% sensitivity and roughly 79% specificity. A discovery cohort of 95 to 100 patients, roughly 40 with Graves' ophthalmopathy and approximately 55 with stable Graves' hyperthyroidism, was used to find distinguishing TCR V-J signatures. Prospective prediction of ophthalmopathy was tested in an independent validation cohort of 18 to 20 hyperthyroidism patients and 17 patients who later progressed to ophthalmopathy. For training and testing, the 95 to 100 patients in the discovery cohort were randomly divided in a 7:3 ratio. Thyroid tissue and blood T-cell repertoires from six or seven Graves' hyperthyroidism patients were also compared in the study. After blood sampling, hyperthyroidism patients were treated with methimazole at a starting dose of 30 mg daily, and ophthalmopathy patients were treated with high-dose intravenous methylprednisolone. The libraries were constructed in a second round of multiplex PCR and then size-selected and purified. Paired-end sequencing of the libraries was performed with 100 bp reads on an Illumina HiSeq2000. SOAPnuke was used to process the raw data, with reads discarded if the reads contained adapters or uncalled bases, had a mean Phred below 15, or lacked an exact constant-primer or identifier match. COPE v1.2.5 was used to merge the high-quality paired reads, and each unique nucleotide sequence was defined as a clonotype. MiTCR v1.1 was used to align the clonotypes against IMGT TRBV, TRBD and TRBJ reference segments. Analysis was restricted to V-J combinations with a frequency above 0.0001, which covered 99% to 99.2% of repertoires. The TCS score was defined as F50 (clonal expansion) divided by E x V (chaos), with BLOSUM62-based TCRdist calculated between CDR3 peptides within each V-J. Welch's t-statistics and random forest reduced around 510 V-J features to about 12, which were used in a naive Bayes classifier (R e1071). No statistical method was used to set the sample size in advance, and investigators knew the group allocation. TCR Vbeta CDR3 sequencing of approximately 140 peripheral blood samples (approximately 44 ophthalmopathy, about 75 hyperthyroidism and around 17 progressor patients) is reported in the paper.

This TCR derives from a man younger than 35 with Graves disease. Donor details come from another sample of the same person, matched by shared clones. The source material was peripheral blood mononuclear cells (PBMCs), sampled at new diagnosis, from a patient treated with antithyroid drugs.

The CDR3 is CASSLDTGRQHF. The DNA sequence follows: TGTGCCAGCAGCTTAGACACAGGGAGACAGCATTTT. This receptor chain uses TRBV7-9 and TRBJ1-5; a tentative D match to TRBD1 spans 6 bases. V drops 1 base and J drops 13 bases, leaving 11 bases in between. The cysteine opens and the phenylalanine closes a CDR3 of 12 amino acids. The only DNA kept is the CDR3, 36 bases in frame from the first base. CDR1 and CDR2 are read off the germline V gene (reference sequence) as SEHNR and FQNEAQ.